These 23 T cell receptor beta chains were sequenced from one sample in a study of blood T cell repertoires in COVID-19. Assay: immunoSEQ multiplex PCR; the TCRdb copy retains only in-frame clones and omits some. Altogether some 140,000 clones are present, more than 80% being singletons, with the ten largest covering around 0.55%. Sequenced: peripheral blood. These receptors were obtained from a man aged 45-65 years with acute or convalescent COVID-19.

The CDR3 DNA reads as TGTGCCAGCAGCTTAAGGTCAGGTACCTACGAGCAGTACGTC. Amino acids: CASSLRSGTYEQYV. This chain joins TRBV7-8 and TRBJ2-7; no clear D gene. The V end lost 2 bases, the J end lost 2 bases, and 10 bases lay between the germline ends. Germline CDR1 is SGHVS and CDR2 is FQNEAQ. The CDR3 runs to 14 residues.

The rearrangement joins TRBV7-8 to TRBJ1-5; TRBD1 aligns across 9 bases. There are 19 residues in the CDR3. Germline V gives CDR1 SGHVS, CDR2 FQNEAQ. The V and J ends lost 5 bases and 1 base, in that order; junction bases with no gene match: 15. The CDR3 nucleotides are TGTGCCAGCAGCCTCCGGGGACAGGGAGGACGATTGAGCAATCAGCCCCAGCATTTT. Its protein is CASSLRGQGGRLSNQPQHF.

This chain connects TRBV27 to TRBJ1-5, with TRBD1 matching over 7 bases. With 5 bases clipped from V and 1 base from J, the junction kept 5 bases outside the gene matches. CDR1 is MNHEY, CDR2 SMNVEV, per germline (reference sequence). The CDR3 runs 15 residues. CDR3 in DNA: TGTGCCAGCAGTCTCGGGACAGCAAGCAATCAGCCCCAGCATTTT. Translated: CASSLGTASNQPQHF.

The rearrangement links TRBV19 to TRBJ2-7; tentative D call: TRBD2 (6 bases). The V end lost 1 base, the J end lost 0 bases, and 16 bases lay between the germline ends. This CDR3 contains 17 residues. Germline V gene sequence: CDR1 LNHDA, CDR2 SQIVND (reference sequence). CDR3 amino acids: CASSIGGGGLSSYEQYF. DNA of the CDR3: TGTGCCAGTAGTATAGGTGGTGGGGGACTGAGCTCCTACGAGCAGTACTTC.

This chain connects TRBV3-1 (or the pseudogene TRBV3-2) to TRBJ1-1; no firm D call. Germline CDR1 LGHDT, CDR2 YNNKEL (reference sequence). The germline V and J ends were trimmed by 6 bases and 4 bases, with 12 bases remaining between them. This CDR3 is 13 amino acids long. CDR3 residues: CASSPRGLTEAFF. CDR3 in DNA: TGTGCCAGCAGTCCAAGAGGCCTCACTGAAGCTTTCTTT.

The V call is TRBV6-5, the J call TRBJ1-6; 7 bases map to TRBD1. In germline, CDR1 is MNHEY, CDR2 SVGAGI. The CDR3 has 15 amino acids. The junction had 6 bases not matched to a gene; V was cut back by 3 bases and J by 7 bases. The CDR3 loop is CASSYYRGYNSPLHF. The CDR3 coding sequence is TGTGCCAGCAGTTATTACAGGGGATACAATTCACCCCTCCACTTT.

V gene TRBV29-1 combines with J gene TRBJ2-3; D is unresolved. There are 13 residues in the CDR3. Trimming left V 7 bases short and J 1 base short, with 12 bases between. In germline, CDR1 is SQVTM, CDR2 ANQGSEA. CDR3 sequence (DNA): TGCAGCGCCCCTCCTGGAGGCACAGATACGCAGTATTTT. Translation: CSAPPGGTDTQYF.

The chain is built from TRBV12-5 and TRBJ1-1; D ambiguous. The V gene's germline CDR1 is LGHNT and CDR2 FRNRAP. The CDR3 spans 17 residues. V shed 2 bases and J shed 0 bases, with 16 bases lying between them. In nucleotides, the CDR3 is TGTGCTAGTGGTTTGACCCCGGACGGGGTGTTGAACACTGAAGCTTTCTTT. It specifies CASGLTPDGVLNTEAFF.

V is TRBV9 and J is TRBJ1-1, with 10 nucleotides matching TRBD1. This CDR3 spans 17 amino acids. The V and J ends lost 2 bases and 3 bases, in that order; junction bases with no gene match: 10. In germline, CDR1 is SGDLS, CDR2 YYNGEE. CDR3 sequence: CASSVNAGTGVHTEAFF. DNA of the CDR3: TGTGCCAGCAGCGTTAATGCCGGGACAGGGGTCCACACTGAAGCTTTCTTT. Variable domain in full (rest from reference TRBV9 and TRBJ1-1): DSGVTQTPKHLITATGQRVTLRCSPRSGDLSVYWYQQSLDQGLQFLIQYYNGEERAKGNILERFSAQQFPDLHSELNLSSLELGDSALYFCASSVNAGTGVHTEAFFGQGTRLTVV.

The chain employs TRBV21-1 and TRBJ2-7; the tabulated D call, TRBD2, remains unverified against the DNA. TRBV21-1 is annotated as a pseudogene. The CDR3 loop spans 16 amino acids. CDR3 residues: CASSKPGGFGPYEQYV. The DNA for the CDR3 is TGTGCCAGCAGCAAACCCGGAGGGTTTGGCCCCTACGAGCAGTACGTC.

The J gene is TRBJ2-7, the V gene TRBV7-2, with 9 bases matching TRBD1. The CDR3 has 15 amino acids. V shed 2 bases and J 3 bases; nucleotides not matched to a gene: 5. CDR1 and CDR2 from the germline V gene are SGHTA and FQGNSA. The CDR3 region has the DNA TGTGCCAGCAGCTTAAAGACAGGGGGTGGCTACGAGCAGTACGTC. It codes for CASSLKTGGGYEQYV.

The V gene is TRBV18, the J gene TRBJ1-5; 8 nucleotides line up with TRBD1. Germline CDR1 reads KGHSH; CDR2 reads LQKENI. This CDR3 spans 14 amino acids. V lost 6 bases and J lost 4; bases outside the gene matches: 5. Here the CDR3 DNA reads TGTGCCAGCTCGCTTACAGGGGGTAATCAGCCCCAGCATTTT. As protein: CASSLTGGNQPQHF.

Concerning this clone itself: The germline gene is not matched at one end of the junction; a read error may be the cause. The rearrangement uses TRBV7-2 and TRBJ2-4, with 12 bases identical to TRBD1. Germline CDR1 SGHTA, CDR2 FQGNSA. The CDR3 extends over 12 amino acids. The CDR3 DNA sequence: TGTGCCAGCAGCCTTATGGGACAGGGGGCAAACTTC. This encodes CASSLMGQGANF. Full variable domain (missing parts from reference TRBV7-2 and TRBJ2-4): GAGVSQSPSNKVTEKGKDVELRCDPISGHTALYWYRQSLGQGLEFLIYFQGNSAPDKSGLPSDRFSAERTGGSVSTLTIQRTQQEDSAVYLCASSLMGQGANFGAGTRLSVL.

The chain couples TRBV10-3 to TRBJ2-7, with TRBD1 matching 11 bases. The CDR3 contains 12 residues. V was pared by 7 bases and J by 5 bases, with 1 base of the junction left unmatched. The V gene's germline CDR1 is ENHRY and CDR2 SYGVKD. In DNA form, the CDR3 reads TGTGCCATCAAGGGACAGGGGGACGAGCAGTACGTC. As protein: CAIKGQGDEQYV.

This clone was seen just once. This sequence joins TRBV7-2 and TRBJ2-7; 11 bases match TRBD2. CDR3 length: 15 residues. J gave up 6 bases and V 0 bases, and 4 bases lay outside the gene matches. Germline V gene lookup returns CDR1 SGHTA and CDR2 FQGNSA. DNA of the CDR3: TGTGCCAGCAGCTTAGCTAGCGGGGGGGCTGGCGAGCAGTACGTC. Residues: CASSLASGGAGEQYV.

This chain uses TRBV3-1 (or the pseudogene TRBV3-2) with TRBJ2-7, with unresolved D. The CDR3 loop spans 11 amino acids. The germline CDR1 and CDR2 sequences are LGHDT and YNNKEL (reference sequence). V was shortened by 3 bases and J by 6 bases, with 6 bases between the two germline ends. The CDR3 region has the DNA TGTGCCAGCAGCCAGGCCTCCGAGCAGTACTTC. This gives the protein CASSQASEQYF.

The chain has TRBV19 and TRBJ1-6; maybe TRBD1 (6 bases). With 9 bases removed from V and 8 bases from J, the gap between germline ends came to 17 bases. Germline assignment: CDR1 LNHDA and CDR2 SQIVND (reference sequence). The CDR3 runs to 14 residues. Written as DNA, the CDR3 is TGTGCCAGCCAGGAGGACAGAACCGATTCACCCCTCCACTTT. It codes for CASQEDRTDSPLHF.

V is TRBV6-2 or TRBV6-3 and J is TRBJ1-1; 8 nucleotides line up with TRBD1. The CDR3 spans 14 residues. The trim removed 6 bases at V and 1 base at J, leaving 4 bases unmatched. Germline V lookup: CDR1 MNHEY, CDR2 SVGEGT. CDR3 amino acids: CASSDRGANTEAFF. The CDR3 coding sequence is TGTGCCAGCAGCGACAGGGGAGCGAACACTGAAGCTTTCTTT.

This rearrangement joins TRBV27 to TRBJ2-1; 9 bases align to TRBD1. This CDR3 is 14 amino acids long. Looked up from germline, CDR1 is MNHEY and CDR2 is SMNVEV (reference sequence). Losses at the gene ends were 4 bases for V and 6 bases for J; bases not matched to a gene: 4. DNA for the CDR3: TGTGCCAGCAGTTCCGGGACAGGGCCCAATGAGCAGTTCTTC. This gives the protein CASSSGTGPNEQFF.

The chain uses TRBV28 and TRBJ1-1; D perhaps matches TRBD1 (6 bases). This CDR3 is 14 amino acids long. The V gene's germline CDR1 is MDHEN and CDR2 SYDVKM. Deletions cut 2 bases from V and 5 bases from J, with 12 bases between. This CDR3 reads CASSLPTGFTEAFF. CDR3 coding DNA: TGTGCCAGCAGTTTACCGACAGGTTTTACTGAAGCTTTCTTT.

The chain couples TRBV7-8 to TRBJ2-3; 7 bases fit TRBD1. The CDR3 sequence is 16 residues long. Germline CDR1 is SGHVS and CDR2 is FQNEAQ. The junction had 8 bases not matched to a gene; V was cut back by 5 bases and J by 0 bases. The CDR3 DNA follows: TGTGCCAGCAGCGCCCTAGACAGGGAGAGCACAGATACGCAGTATTTT. Its translation is CASSALDRESTDTQYF.

V usage is TRBV7-9 and J usage is TRBJ2-7, with D uncertain. The CDR3 loop spans 12 amino acids. CDR1 SEHNR and CDR2 FQNEAQ come from the germline V gene (reference sequence). Trimming took off 4 bases at V and 1 base at J, with 5 bases between the two ends. For the CDR3, the DNA is TGTGCCAGCAGCTACCTATCCTACGAGCAGTACTTC. It encodes CASSYLSYEQYF.

The chain employs TRBV6-2 or TRBV6-3 and TRBJ2-1; 9 bases agree with TRBD2. The germline V gene has CDR1 MNHEY and CDR2 SVGEGT. Trimming took 4 bases from V and 0 from J; bases not matched to a gene: 7. This CDR3 has 17 amino acids. CDR3 loop: CASSLGRGGRSYNEQFF. In nucleotides, the CDR3 is TGTGCCAGCAGTTTGGGGCGGGGGGGCCGCTCCTACAATGAGCAGTTCTTC.